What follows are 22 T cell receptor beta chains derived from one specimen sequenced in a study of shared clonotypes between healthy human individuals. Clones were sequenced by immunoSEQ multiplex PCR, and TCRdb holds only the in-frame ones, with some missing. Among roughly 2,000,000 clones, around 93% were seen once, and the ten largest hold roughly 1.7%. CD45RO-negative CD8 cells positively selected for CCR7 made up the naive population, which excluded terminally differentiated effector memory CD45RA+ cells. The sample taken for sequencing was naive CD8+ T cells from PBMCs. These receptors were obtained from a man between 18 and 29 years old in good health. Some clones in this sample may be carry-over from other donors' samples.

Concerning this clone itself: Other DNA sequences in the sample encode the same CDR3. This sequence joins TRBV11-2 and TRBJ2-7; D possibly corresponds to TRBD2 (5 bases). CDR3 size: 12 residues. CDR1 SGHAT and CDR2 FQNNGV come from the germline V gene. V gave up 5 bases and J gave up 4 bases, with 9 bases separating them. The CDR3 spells CASSPPGYEQYF. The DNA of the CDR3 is TGTGCCAGCAGCCCCCCGGGGTACGAGCAGTACTTC.

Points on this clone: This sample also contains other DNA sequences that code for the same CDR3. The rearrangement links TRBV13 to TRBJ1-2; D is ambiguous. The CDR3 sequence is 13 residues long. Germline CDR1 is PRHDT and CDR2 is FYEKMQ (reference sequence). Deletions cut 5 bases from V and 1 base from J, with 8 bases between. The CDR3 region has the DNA TGTGCCAGCAGCCCGACGGGTAACTATGGCTACACCTTC. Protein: CASSPTGNYGYTF.

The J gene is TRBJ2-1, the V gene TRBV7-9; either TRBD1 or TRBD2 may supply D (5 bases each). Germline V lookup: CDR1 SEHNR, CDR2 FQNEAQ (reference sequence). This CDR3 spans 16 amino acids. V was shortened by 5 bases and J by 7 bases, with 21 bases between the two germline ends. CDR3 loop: CASSPPGSPKTNEQFF. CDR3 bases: TGTGCCAGCAGCCCACCAGGGAGCCCTAAGACGAATGAGCAGTTCTTC. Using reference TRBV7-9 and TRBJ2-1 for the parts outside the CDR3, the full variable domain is DTGVSQNPRHKITKRGQNVTFRCDPISEHNRLYWYRQTLGQGPEFLTYFQNEAQLEKSRLLSDRFSAERPKGSFSTLEIQRTEQGDSAMYLCASSPPGSPKTNEQFFGPGTRLTVL.

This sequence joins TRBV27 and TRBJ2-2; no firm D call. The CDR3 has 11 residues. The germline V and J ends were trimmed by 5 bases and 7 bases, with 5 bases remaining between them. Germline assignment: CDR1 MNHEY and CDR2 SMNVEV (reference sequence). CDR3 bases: TGTGCCAGCAGTAATTTCGGGGAGCTGTTTTTT. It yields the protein CASSNFGELFF.

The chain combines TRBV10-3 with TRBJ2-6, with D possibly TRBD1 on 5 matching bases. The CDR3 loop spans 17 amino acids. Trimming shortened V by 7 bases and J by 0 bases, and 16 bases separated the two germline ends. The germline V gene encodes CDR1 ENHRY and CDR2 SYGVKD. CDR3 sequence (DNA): TGTGCCATCACCAACCCAACAGGCTACTCTGGGGCCAACGTCCTGACTTTC. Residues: CAITNPTGYSGANVLTF.

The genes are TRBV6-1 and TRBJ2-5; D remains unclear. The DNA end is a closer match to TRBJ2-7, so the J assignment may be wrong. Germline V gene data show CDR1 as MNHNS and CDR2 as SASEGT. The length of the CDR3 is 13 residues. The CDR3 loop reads CASSERAVYEQYF. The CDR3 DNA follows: TGTGCCAGCAGTGAAAGGGCTGTCTACGAGCAGTACTTC.

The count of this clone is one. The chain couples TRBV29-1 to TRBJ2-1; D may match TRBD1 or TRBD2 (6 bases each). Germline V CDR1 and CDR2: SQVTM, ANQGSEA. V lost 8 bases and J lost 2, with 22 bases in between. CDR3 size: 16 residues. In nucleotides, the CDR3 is TGCAGCATCCATCCACCGGGGGCGGGTGCCTACAATGAGCAGTTCTTC. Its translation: CSIHPPGAGAYNEQFF.

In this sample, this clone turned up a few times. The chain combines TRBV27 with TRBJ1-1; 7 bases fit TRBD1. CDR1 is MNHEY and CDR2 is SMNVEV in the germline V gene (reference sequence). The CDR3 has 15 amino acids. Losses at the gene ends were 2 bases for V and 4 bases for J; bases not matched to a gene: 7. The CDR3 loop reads CASSLAQGGFTEAFF. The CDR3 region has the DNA TGTGCCAGCAGTTTAGCCCAGGGGGGTTTCACTGAAGCTTTCTTT.

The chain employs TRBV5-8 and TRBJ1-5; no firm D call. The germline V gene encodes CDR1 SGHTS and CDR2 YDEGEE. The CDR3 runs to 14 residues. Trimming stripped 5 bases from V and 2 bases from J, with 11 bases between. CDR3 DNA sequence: TGTGCCAGCAGTTCCTATCACCGCAATCAGCCCCAGCATTTT. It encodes CASSSYHRNQPQHF.

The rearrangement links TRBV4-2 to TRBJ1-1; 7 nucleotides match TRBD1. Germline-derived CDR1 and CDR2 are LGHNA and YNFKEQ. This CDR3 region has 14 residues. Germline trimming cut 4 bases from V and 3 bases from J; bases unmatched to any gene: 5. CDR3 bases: TGTGCCAGCAGCCCAATCGACAGGGACACTGAAGCTTTCTTT. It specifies CASSPIDRDTEAFF.

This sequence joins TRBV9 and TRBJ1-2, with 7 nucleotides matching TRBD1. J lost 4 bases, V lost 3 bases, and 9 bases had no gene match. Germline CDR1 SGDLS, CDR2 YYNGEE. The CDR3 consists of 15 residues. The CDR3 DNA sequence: TGTGCCAGCAGCGGAGTTAGGGACAGCTTCTATGGCTACACCTTC. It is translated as CASSGVRDSFYGYTF.

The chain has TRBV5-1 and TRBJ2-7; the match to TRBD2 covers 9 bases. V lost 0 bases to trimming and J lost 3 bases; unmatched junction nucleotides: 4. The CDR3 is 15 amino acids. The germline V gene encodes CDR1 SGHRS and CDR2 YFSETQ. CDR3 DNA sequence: TGCGCCAGCAGCTTGGATCTAGCGGGATTCTACGAGCAGTACTTC. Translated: CASSLDLAGFYEQYF. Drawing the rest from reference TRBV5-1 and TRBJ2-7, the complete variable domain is KAGVTQTPRYLIKTRGQQVTLSCSPISGHRSVSWYQQTPGQGLQFLFEYFSETQRNKGNFPGRFSGRQFSNSRSEMNVSTLELGDSALYLCASSLDLAGFYEQYFGPGTRLTVT.

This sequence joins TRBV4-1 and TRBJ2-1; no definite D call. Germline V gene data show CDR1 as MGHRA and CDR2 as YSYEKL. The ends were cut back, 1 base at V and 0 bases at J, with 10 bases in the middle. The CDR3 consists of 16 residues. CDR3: CASSQVGLSSYNEQFF. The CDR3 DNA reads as TGCGCCAGCAGCCAAGTTGGCCTGAGCTCCTACAATGAGCAGTTCTTC.

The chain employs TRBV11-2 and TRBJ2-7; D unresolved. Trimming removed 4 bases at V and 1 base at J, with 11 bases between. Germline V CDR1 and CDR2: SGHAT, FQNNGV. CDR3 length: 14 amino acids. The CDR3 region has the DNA TGTGCCAGCAGCTCTTCAAGTGGATCCTACGAGCAGTACTTC. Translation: CASSSSSGSYEQYF. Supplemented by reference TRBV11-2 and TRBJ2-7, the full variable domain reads EAGVAQSPRYKIIEKRQSVAFWCNPISGHATLYWYQQILGQGPKLLIQFQNNGVVDDSQLPKDRFSAERLKGVDSTLKIQPAKLEDSAVYLCASSSSSGSYEQYFGPGTRLTVT.

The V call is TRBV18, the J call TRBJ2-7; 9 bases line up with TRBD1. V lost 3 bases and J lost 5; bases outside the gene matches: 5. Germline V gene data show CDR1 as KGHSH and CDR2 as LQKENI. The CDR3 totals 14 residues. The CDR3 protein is CASSPPGTGNEQYF. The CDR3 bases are TGTGCCAGCTCACCCCCCGGGACAGGGAACGAGCAGTACTTC.

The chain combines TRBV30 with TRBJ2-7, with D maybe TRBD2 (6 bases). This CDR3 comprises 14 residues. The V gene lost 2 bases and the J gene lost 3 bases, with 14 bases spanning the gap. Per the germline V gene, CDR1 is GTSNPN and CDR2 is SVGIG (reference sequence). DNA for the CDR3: TGTGCCTGGAGTCTATGGATGGGGGGCTACGAGCAGTACTTC. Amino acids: CAWSLWMGGYEQYF. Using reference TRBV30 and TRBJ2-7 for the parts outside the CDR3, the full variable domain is SQTIHQWPATLVQPVGSPLSLECTVEGTSNPNLYWYRQAAGRGLQLLFYSVGIGQISSEVPQNLSASRPQDRQFILSSKKLLLSDSGFYLCAWSLWMGGYEQYFGPGTRLTVT.

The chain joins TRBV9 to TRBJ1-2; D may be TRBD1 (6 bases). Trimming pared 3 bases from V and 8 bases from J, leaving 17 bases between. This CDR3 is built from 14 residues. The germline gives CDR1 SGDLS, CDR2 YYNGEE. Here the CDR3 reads CASSAGDTGRGYTF. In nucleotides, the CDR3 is TGTGCCAGCAGCGCAGGGGATACAGGGCGCGGCTACACCTTC.

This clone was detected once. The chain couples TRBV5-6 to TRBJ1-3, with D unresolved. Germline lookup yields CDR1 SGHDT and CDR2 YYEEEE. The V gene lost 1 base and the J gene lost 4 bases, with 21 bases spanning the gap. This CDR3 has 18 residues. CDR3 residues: CASSLFAHGIREGNTIYF. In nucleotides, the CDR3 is TGTGCCAGCAGCTTGTTTGCCCACGGAATTAGGGAGGGAAACACCATATATTTT.

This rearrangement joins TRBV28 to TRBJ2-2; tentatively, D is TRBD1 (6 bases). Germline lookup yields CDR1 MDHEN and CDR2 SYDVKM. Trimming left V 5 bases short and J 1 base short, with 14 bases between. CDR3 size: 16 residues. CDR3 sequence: CASSPPRGLNTGELFF. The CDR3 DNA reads TGTGCCAGCAGTCCCCCGAGGGGGTTGAACACCGGGGAGCTGTTTTTT.

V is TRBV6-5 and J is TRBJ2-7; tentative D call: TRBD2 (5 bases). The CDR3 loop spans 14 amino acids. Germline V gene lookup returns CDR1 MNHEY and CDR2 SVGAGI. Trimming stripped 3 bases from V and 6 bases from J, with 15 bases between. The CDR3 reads CASSYSVGVGEQYF. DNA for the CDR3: TGTGCCAGCAGTTATAGCGTCGGCGTGGGCGAGCAGTACTTC.

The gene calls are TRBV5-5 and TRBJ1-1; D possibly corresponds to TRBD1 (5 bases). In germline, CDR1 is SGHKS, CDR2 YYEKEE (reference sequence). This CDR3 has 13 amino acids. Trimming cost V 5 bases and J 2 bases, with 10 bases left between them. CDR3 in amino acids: CASSLRDNTEAFF. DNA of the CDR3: TGTGCCAGCAGTCTCCGGGACAACACTGAAGCTTTCTTT. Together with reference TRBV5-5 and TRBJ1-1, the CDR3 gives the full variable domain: DAGVTQSPTHLIKTRGQQVTLRCSPISGHKSVSWYQQVLGQGPQFIFQYYEKEERGRGNFPDRFSARQFPNYSSELNVNALLLGDSALYLCASSLRDNTEAFFGQGTRLTVV.

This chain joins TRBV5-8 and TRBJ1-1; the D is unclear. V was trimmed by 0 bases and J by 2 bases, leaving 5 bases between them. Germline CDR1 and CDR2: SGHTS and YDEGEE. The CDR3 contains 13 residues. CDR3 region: CASSLGANTEAFF. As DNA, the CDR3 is TGTGCCAGCAGCTTGGGGGCCAACACTGAAGCTTTCTTT.